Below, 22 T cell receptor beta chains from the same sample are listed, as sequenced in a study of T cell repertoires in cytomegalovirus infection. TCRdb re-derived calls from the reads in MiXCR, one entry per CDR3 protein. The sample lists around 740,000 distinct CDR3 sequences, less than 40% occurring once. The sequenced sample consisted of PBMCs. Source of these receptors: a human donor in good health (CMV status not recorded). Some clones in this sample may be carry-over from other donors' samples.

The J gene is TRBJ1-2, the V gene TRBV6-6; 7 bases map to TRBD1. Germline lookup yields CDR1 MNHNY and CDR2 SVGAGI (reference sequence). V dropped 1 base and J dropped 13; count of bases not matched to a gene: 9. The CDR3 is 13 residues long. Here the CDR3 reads CASSYWDSEESTF. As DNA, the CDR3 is TGTGCCAGCAGTTACTGGGACAGTGAGGAGTCCACCTTC.

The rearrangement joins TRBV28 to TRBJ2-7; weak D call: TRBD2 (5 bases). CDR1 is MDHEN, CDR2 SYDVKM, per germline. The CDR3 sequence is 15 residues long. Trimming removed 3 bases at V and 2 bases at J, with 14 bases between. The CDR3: CASSLEVSLPYEQYF. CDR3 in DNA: TGTGCCAGCAGTTTGGAGGTCTCGCTCCCCTACGAGCAGTACTTC.

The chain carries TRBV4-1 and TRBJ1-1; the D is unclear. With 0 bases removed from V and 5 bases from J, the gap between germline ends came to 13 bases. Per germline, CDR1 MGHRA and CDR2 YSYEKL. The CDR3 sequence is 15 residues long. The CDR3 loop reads CASSQDSGEGTEAFF. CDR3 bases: TGCGCCAGCAGCCAAGATTCCGGAGAGGGTACTGAAGCTTTCTTT.

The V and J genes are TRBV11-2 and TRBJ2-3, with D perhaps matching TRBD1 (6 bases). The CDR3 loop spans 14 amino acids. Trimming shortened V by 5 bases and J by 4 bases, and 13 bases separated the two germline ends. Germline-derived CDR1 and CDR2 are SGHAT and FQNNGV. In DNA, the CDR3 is TGTGCCAGCAGCCCAAACAGGGTGGCAGATACGCAGTATTTT. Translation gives CASSPNRVADTQYF. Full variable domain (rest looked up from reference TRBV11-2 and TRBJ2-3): EAGVAQSPRYKIIEKRQSVAFWCNPISGHATLYWYQQILGQGPKLLIQFQNNGVVDDSQLPKDRFSAERLKGVDSTLKIQPAKLEDSAVYLCASSPNRVADTQYFGPGTRLTVL.

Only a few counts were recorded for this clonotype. The CDR3 bases are TGTGCCAGCAGCTTAGACAGGGATCTTGAGCAGTTCTTC. It is translated as CASSLDRDLEQFF. This chain links TRBV7-8 with TRBJ2-1, with D perhaps matching TRBD1 (6 bases). CDR1 and CDR2 (germline): SGHVS, FQNEAQ. Trimming removed 1 base at V and 9 bases at J, with 10 bases between. The CDR3 extends over 13 amino acids.

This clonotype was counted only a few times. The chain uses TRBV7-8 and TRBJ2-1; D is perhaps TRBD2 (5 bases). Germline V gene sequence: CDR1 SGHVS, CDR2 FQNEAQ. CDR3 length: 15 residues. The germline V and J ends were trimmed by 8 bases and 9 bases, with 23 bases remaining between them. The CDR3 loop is CASLEHPVLEGEQFF. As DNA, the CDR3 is TGTGCCAGCCTAGAACACCCCGTCCTCGAGGGTGAGCAGTTCTTC.

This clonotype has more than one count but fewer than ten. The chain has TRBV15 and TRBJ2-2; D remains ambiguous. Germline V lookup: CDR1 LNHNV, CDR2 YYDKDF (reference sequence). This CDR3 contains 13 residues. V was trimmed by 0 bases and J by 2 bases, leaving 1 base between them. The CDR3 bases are TGTGCCACCAGCAGAGACAACACCGGGGAGCTGTTTTTT. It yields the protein CATSRDNTGELFF.

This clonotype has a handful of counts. CDR3 sequence reads: CASSYVGPTYEQYF. The CDR3 bases are TGTGCCAGCAGTTACGTGGGCCCCACCTACGAGCAGTACTTC. The chain employs TRBV6-2 or TRBV6-3 and TRBJ2-7; no firm D call. Trimming removed 2 bases from V and 2 bases from J, with 10 bases in between. This CDR3 spans 14 amino acids. The germline CDR1 and CDR2 sequences are MNHEY and SVGEGT.

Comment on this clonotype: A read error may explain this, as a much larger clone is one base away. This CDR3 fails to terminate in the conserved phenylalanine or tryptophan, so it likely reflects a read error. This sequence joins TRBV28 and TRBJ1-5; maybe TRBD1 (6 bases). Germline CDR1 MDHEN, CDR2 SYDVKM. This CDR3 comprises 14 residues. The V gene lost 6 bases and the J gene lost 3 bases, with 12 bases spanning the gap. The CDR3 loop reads CASRQTGNNQPQHS. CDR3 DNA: TGTGCCAGCAGGCAAACAGGGAACAATCAGCCCCAGCATTCT.

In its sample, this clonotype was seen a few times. DNA of the CDR3: TGTGCCACCGAGTCCGGACAGACGAACACCGGGGAGCTGTTTTTT. This gives the protein CATESGQTNTGELFF. V usage is TRBV19 and J usage is TRBJ2-2, with D tentatively TRBD1 (6 bases). The V and J ends lost 10 bases and 0 bases respectively, with 15 bases between them. This CDR3 has 15 residues. Per germline, CDR1 LNHDA and CDR2 SQIVND (reference sequence).

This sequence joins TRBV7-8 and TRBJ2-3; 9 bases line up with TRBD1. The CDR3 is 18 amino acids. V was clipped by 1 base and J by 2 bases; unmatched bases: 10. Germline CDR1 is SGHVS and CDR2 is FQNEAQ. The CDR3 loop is CASSLVPLTGGDTDTQYF. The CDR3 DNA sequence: TGTGCCAGCAGCTTAGTCCCCCTGACAGGGGGAGACACAGATACGCAGTATTTT.

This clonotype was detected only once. The DNA of the CDR3 is TGTGCCAGCAGCTCCGAATCCCTAGCGGGGGCCAAGCAGTTCTTC. This translates into CASSSESLAGAKQFF. The J gene is TRBJ2-1, the V gene TRBV7-9; TRBD2 matches 10 bases. The CDR3 spans 15 residues. Trimming cost V 4 bases and J 11 bases; bases outside gene matches: 11. Per the germline V gene, CDR1 is SEHNR and CDR2 is FQNEAQ (reference sequence).

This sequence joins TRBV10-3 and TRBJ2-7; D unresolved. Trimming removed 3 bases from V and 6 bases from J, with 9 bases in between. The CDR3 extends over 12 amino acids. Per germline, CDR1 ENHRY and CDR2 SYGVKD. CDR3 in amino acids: CAISDNWVEQYF. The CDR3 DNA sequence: TGTGCCATCAGTGATAATTGGGTCGAGCAGTACTTC.

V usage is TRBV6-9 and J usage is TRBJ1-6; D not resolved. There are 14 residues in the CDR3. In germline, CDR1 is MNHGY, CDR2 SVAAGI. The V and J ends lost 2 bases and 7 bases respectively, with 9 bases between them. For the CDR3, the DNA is TGTGCCAGCAGTTATCCGGACCCAAATTCACCCCTCCACTTT. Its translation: CASSYPDPNSPLHF.

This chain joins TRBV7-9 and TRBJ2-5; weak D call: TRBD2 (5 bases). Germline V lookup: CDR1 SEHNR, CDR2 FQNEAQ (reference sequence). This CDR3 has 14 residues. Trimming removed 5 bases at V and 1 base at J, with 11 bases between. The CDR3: CASSPSSTQETQYF. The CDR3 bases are TGTGCCAGCAGCCCATCTAGCACCCAAGAGACCCAGTACTTC.

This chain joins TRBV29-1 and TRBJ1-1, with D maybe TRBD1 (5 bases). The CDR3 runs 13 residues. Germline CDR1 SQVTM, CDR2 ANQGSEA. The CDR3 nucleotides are TGCAGTGCCCCGACAGCTATGAACACTGAAGCTTTCTTT. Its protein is CSAPTAMNTEAFF.

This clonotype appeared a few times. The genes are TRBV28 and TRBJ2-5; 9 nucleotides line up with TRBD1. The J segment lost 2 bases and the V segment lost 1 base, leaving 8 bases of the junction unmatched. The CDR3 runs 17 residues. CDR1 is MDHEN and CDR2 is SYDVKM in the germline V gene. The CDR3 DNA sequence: TGTGCCAGCAGTTTATCCCTCCGGGACAGGGTACAAGAGACCCAGTACTTC. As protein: CASSLSLRDRVQETQYF.

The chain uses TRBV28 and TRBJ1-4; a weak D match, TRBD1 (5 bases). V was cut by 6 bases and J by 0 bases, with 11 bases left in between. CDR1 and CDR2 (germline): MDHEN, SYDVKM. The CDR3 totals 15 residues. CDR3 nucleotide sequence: TGTGCCAGCAGCGCGGACACGGCAACTAATGAAAAACTGTTTTTT. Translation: CASSADTATNEKLFF.

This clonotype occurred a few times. DNA of the CDR3: TGTGCCAGCAGCCCGCACGGAAAGCGGGACACTGAAGCTTTCTTT. It translates to CASSPHGKRDTEAFF. The J gene is TRBJ1-1, the V gene TRBV7-8; D ambiguous. Trimming removed 5 bases at V and 3 bases at J, with 16 bases between. CDR3 length: 15 amino acids. Germline V gene sequence: CDR1 SGHVS, CDR2 FQNEAQ.

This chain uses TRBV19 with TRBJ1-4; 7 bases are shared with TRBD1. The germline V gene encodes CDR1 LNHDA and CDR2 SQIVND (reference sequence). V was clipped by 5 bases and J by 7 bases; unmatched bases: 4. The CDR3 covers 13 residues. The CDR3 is CASSVTGVEKLFF. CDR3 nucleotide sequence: TGTGCCAGTAGTGTAACAGGGGTTGAAAAACTGTTTTTT. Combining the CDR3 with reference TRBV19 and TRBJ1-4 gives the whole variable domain DGGITQSPKYLFRKEGQNVTLSCEQNLNHDAMYWYRQDPGQGLRLIYYSQIVNDFQKGDIAEGYSVSREKKESFPLTVTSAQKNPTAFYLCASSVTGVEKLFFGSGTQLSVL.

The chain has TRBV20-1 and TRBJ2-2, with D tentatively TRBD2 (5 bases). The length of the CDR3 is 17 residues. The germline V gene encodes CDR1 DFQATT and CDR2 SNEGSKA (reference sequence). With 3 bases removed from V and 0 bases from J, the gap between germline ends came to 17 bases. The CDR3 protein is CSASLSSGNTNTGELFF. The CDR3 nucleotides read TGCAGTGCTAGTCTCTCCAGCGGAAATACGAACACCGGGGAGCTGTTTTTT.

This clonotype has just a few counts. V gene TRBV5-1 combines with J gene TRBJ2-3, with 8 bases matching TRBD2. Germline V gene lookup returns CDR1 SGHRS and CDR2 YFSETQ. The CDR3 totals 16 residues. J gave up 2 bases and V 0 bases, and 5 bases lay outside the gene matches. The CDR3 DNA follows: TGCGCCAGCAGCTTGGATGCGGGAGGCCTCACAGATACGCAGTATTTT. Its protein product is CASSLDAGGLTDTQYF.